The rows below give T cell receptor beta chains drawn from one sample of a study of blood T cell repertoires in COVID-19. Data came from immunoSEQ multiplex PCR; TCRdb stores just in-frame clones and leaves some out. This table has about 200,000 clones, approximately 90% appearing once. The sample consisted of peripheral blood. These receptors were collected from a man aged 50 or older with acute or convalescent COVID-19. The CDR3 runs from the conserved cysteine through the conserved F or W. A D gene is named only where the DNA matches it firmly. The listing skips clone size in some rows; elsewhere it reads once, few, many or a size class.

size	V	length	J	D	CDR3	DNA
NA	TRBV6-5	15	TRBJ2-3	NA	CASNQGITSTDTQYF	TGTGCCAGCAATCAGGGAATAACTAGCACAGATACGCAGTATTTT
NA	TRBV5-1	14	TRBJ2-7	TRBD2	CASSFSGSSYEQYF	TGCGCCAGCAGTTTTAGCGGGAGCTCCTACGAGCAGTACTTC
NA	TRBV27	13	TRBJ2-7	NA	CASHLRVRYEQYF	TGTGCCAGCCACCTTCGGGTCCGCTACGAGCAGTACTTC
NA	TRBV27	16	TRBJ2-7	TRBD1	CASSLLSGTGEAEQYF	TGTGCCAGCAGTTTATTATCCGGGACAGGGGAGGCCGAGCAGTACTTC
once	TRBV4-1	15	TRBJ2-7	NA	CASSQDAELTYEQYF	TGCGCCAGCAGCCAAGATGCGGAATTAACCTACGAGCAGTACTTC
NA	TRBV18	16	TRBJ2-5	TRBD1	CASSPRTGGVRETQYF	TGTGCCAGCTCACCTCGGACAGGGGGCGTTCGGGAGACCCAGTACTTC
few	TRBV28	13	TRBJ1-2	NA	CASSLGQGIGYTF	TGTGCCAGCAGTTTAGGTCAGGGTATTGGCTACACCTTC
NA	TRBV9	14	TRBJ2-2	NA	CASSVGPHTGELFF	TGTGCCAGCAGCGTAGGGCCACACACCGGGGAGCTGTTTTTT
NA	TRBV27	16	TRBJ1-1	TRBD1	CASRSGTGGVGTEAFF	TGTGCCAGCAGATCCGGGACAGGGGGGGTTGGCACTGAAGCTTTCTTT
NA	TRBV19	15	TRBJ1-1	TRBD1	CASHRGQGMNTEAFF	TGTGCCAGTCATCGAGGACAGGGGATGAACACTGAAGCTTTCTTT
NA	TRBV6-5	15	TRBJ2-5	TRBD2	CASRPGGAHGETQYF	TGTGCCAGCAGACCCGGGGGGGCACACGGGGAGACCCAGTACTTC
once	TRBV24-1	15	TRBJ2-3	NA	CATSDLQGYTDTQYF	TGTGCCACCAGTGATTTACAGGGTTACACAGATACGCAGTATTTT
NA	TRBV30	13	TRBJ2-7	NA	CAWSVGGHYEQYF	TGTGCCTGGAGTGTAGGCGGCCACTACGAGCAGTACTTC
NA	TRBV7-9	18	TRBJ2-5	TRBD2	CASSLGLAGAQYQETQYF	TGTGCCAGCAGCCTTGGACTAGCGGGGGCCCAGTACCAAGAGACCCAGTACTTC
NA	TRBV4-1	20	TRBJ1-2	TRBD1	CASSQDPGDRDRLYNYGYTF	TGCGCCAGCAGCCAAGATCCTGGAGACAGGGATCGGCTCTATAACTATGGCTACACCTTC
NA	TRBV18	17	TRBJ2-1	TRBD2	CASSPGLAESSYNEQFF	TGTGCCAGCTCACCGGGACTAGCGGAAAGCTCCTACAATGAGCAGTTCTTC
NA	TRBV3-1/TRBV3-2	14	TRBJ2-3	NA	CASSPTGSRDTQYF	TGTGCCAGCAGCCCGACGGGGTCGCGAGATACGCAGTATTTT
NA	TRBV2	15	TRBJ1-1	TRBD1	CASSGLGGQGAQAFF	TGTGCCAGCAGTGGTTTGGGGGGACAGGGGGCGCAAGCTTTCTTT
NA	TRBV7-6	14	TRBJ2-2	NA	CASSRTENTGELFF	TGTGCCAGCAGCCGGACAGAGAACACCGGGGAGCTGTTTTTT
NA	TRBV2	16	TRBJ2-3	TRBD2	CASRGLASLGTDTQYF	TGTGCCAGCAGAGGACTAGCTTCCCTCGGCACAGATACGCAGTATTTT
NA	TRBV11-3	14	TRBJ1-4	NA	CASSQTDSNEKLFF	TGTGCCAGCAGCCAGACGGACAGTAATGAAAAACTGTTTTTT
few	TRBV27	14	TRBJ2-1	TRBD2	CASREAGGGKGQFF	TGTGCCAGCAGGGAAGCGGGAGGGGGGAAGGGGCAGTTCTTC
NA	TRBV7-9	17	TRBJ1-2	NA	CASSSKGGEVMVYGYTF	TGTGCCAGCAGCTCCAAAGGGGGGGAGGTGATGGTCTATGGCTACACCTTC
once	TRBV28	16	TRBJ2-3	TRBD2	CASSLFLAGGTDTQYF	TGTGCCAGCAGTTTGTTCCTAGCGGGAGGGACAGATACGCAGTATTTT
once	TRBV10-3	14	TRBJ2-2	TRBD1	CAIRQGVNTGELFF	TGTGCCATCCGGCAGGGGGTGAACACCGGGGAGCTGTTTTTT
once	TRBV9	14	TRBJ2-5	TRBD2	CASSVRAGGETQYF	TGTGCCAGCAGCGTACGGGCGGGAGGAGAGACCCAGTACTTC
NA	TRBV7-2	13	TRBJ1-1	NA	CASSDRLNTEAFF	TGTGCCAGCAGCGACAGATTGAACACTGAAGCTTTCTTT
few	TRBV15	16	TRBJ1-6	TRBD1	CATSRDRWSRDSPLHF	TGTGCCACCAGTCGGGACAGGTGGTCGAGGGATTCACCCCTCCACTTT
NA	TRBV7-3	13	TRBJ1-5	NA	CASSPGGNQPQHF	TGTGCCAGCAGCCCCGGGGGGAACCAGCCCCAGCATTTT
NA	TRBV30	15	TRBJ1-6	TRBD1	CAWSEPDRVNSPLHF	TGTGCCTGGAGCGAACCGGACAGGGTTAATTCACCCCTCCACTTT
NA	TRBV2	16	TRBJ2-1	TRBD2	CASSDNLAGVSNEQFF	TGTGCCAGCAGTGACAACCTAGCGGGGGTATCCAATGAGCAGTTCTTC
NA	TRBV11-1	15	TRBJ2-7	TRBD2	CASSSTSGPTYEQYF	TGTGCCAGCAGCTCGACTAGCGGGCCTACCTACGAGCAGTACTTC
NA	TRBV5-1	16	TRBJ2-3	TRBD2	CASSPGTSGITDTQYF	TGCGCCAGCAGCCCAGGGACTAGCGGGATCACAGATACGCAGTATTTT
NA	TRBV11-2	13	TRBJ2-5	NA	CASSSGTQETQYF	TGTGCCAGCAGCTCAGGAACGCAAGAGACCCAGTACTTC
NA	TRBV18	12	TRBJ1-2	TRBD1	CASSPQGAGYTF	TGTGCCAGCTCACCTCAGGGGGCTGGCTACACCTTC
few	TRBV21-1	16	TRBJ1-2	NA	CARLFREGGIYYGYTF	TGTGCCAGGCTTTTCCGCGAGGGGGGGATTTACTATGGCTACACCTTC
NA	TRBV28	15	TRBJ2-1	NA	CASCLGGKVYNEQFF	TGTGCCAGTTGCCTTGGCGGGAAGGTCTACAATGAGCAGTTCTTC
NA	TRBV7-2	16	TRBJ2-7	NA	CASSLTAAPSSYEQYF	TGTGCCAGCAGCCTCACCGCCGCCCCGAGCTCCTACGAGCAGTACTTC
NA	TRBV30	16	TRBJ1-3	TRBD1	CAWSEVDRAYGNTIYF	TGTGCCTGGAGTGAGGTGGACAGGGCGTACGGAAACACCATATATTTT
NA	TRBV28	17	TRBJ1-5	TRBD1	CASRLADRIMSNQPQHF	TGTGCCAGCAGGCTCGCGGACAGGATTATGAGCAATCAGCCCCAGCATTTT
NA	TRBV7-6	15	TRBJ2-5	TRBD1	CASSSDRVSEETQYF	TGTGCCAGCAGCTCTGACAGGGTATCGGAAGAGACCCAGTACTTC
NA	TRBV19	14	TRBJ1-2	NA	CASSPNVQGRGYTF	TGTGCCAGTAGCCCCAATGTACAGGGACGAGGCTACACCTTC
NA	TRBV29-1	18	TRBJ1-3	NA	CSVEDRGAGRRSGNTIYF	TGCAGCGTTGAAGATCGGGGGGCGGGCCGTCGCTCTGGAAACACCATATATTTT
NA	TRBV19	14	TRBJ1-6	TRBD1	CASSLDRVNSPLHF	TGTGCCAGTAGTCTGGACAGGGTTAATTCACCCCTCCACTTT
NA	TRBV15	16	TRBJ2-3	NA	CATSRDTEISTDTQYF	TGTGCCACCAGCAGAGATACGGAGATTAGCACAGATACGCAGTATTTT
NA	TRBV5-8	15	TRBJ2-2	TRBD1	CASRGRQGATGELFF	TGTGCCAGCAGGGGTCGGCAGGGGGCGACCGGGGAGCTGTTTTTT
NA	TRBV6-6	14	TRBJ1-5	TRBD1	CASSYRQGDQPQHF	TGTGCCAGCAGTTACCGGCAGGGGGATCAGCCCCAGCATTTT
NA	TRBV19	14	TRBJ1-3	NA	CASRGHRSGNTIYF	TGTGCCAGCCGGGGACACCGCTCTGGAAACACCATATATTTT
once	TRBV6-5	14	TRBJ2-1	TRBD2	CASSWAGAYNEQFF	TGTGCCAGCAGTTGGGCGGGGGCCTACAATGAGCAGTTCTTC
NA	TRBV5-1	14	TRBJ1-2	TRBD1	CASSSGTGIYGYTF	TGCGCCAGCAGCTCCGGGACAGGGATCTATGGCTACACCTTC
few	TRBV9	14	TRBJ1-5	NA	CASSVSSSNQPQHF	TGTGCCAGCAGCGTATCTAGTAGCAATCAGCCCCAGCATTTT
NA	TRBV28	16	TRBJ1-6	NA	CASSLRGTLYNSPLHF	TGTGCCAGCAGTTTACGGGGGACCCTTTATAATTCACCCCTCCACTTT
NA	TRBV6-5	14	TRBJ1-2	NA	CASSYRPGSDGYTF	TGTGCCAGCAGTTACCGCCCGGGATCCGATGGCTACACCTTC
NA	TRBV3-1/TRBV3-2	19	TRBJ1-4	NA	CASSPSGLAGKPTNEKLFF	TGTGCCAGCAGCCCCTCGGGTCTAGCGGGGAAGCCAACTAATGAAAAACTGTTTTTT
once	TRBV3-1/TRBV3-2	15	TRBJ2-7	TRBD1	CASSLPGQGTYEQYF	TGTGCCAGCAGCCTACCGGGACAGGGAACCTACGAGCAGTACTTC
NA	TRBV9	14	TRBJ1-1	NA	CASSPGPGYTEAFF	TGTGCCAGCAGCCCCGGCCCGGGGTACACTGAAGCTTTCTTT
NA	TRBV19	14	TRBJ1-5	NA	CASSILDLRQPQHF	TGTGCCAGTAGTATACTGGACTTGCGTCAGCCCCAGCATTTT
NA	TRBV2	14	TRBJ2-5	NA	CASNSDRFQETQYF	TGTGCCAGCAACTCTGACAGGTTTCAAGAGACCCAGTACTTC
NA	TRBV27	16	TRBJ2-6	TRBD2	CASSSVGGAGANVLTF	TGTGCCAGCAGTTCAGTGGGGGGGGCTGGGGCCAACGTCCTGACTTTC